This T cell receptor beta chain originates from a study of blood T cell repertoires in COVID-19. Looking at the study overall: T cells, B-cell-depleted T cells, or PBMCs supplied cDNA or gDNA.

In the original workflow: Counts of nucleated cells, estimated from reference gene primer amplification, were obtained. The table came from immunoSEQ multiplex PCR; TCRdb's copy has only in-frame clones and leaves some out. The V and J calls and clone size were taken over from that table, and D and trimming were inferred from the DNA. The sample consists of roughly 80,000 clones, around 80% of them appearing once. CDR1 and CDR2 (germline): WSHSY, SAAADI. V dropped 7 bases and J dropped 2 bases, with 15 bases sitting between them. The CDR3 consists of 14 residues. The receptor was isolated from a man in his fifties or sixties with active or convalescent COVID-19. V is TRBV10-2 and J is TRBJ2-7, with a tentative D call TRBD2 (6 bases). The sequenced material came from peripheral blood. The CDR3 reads CASKTTGLPYEQYF. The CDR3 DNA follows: TGCGCCAGCAAGACTACGGGACTCCCCTACGAGCAGTACTTC.